A single T cell receptor (beta chain) is shown here with its context. The sample belongs to a study of cytomegalovirus exposure and HLA in healthy donors. The overall study: As released early, the data held about 85 million unique TCRs from HLA-typed donors.

V was pared by 2 bases and J by 8 bases, with 8 bases of the junction left unmatched. The CDR3 runs to 14 residues. From germline, CDR1 is GTSNPN and CDR2 SVGIG (reference sequence). Amplification used 60 Vbeta primers and 13 Jbeta primers. The data were produced by immunoSEQ multiplex PCR, yet TCRdb's version contains in-frame clones alone and is incomplete. The sample records 70,000 or so clones, 80% to 90% being singletons. Specimen: PBMCs. V usage is TRBV30 and J usage is TRBJ1-4; 7 bases fit TRBD1. This sequence was found in a woman aged 25 to 39 in good health and CMV-seropositive. The CDR3 spells CAWSPGTVGEKLFF. CDR3 bases: TGTGCCTGGAGTCCCGGGACAGTTGGAGAAAAACTGTTTTTT.